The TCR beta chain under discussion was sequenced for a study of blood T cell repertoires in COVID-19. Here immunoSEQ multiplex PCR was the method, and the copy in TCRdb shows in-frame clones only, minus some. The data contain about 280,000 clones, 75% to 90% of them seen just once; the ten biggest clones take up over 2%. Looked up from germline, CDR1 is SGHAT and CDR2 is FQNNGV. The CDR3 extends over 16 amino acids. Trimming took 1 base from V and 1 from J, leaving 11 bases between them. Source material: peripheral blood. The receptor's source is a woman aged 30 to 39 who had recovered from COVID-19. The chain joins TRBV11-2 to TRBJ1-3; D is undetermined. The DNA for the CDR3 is TGTGCCAGCAGCTTAGGGCTCTCGGGGTCTGGAAACACCATATATTTT. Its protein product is CASSLGLSGSGNTIYF.